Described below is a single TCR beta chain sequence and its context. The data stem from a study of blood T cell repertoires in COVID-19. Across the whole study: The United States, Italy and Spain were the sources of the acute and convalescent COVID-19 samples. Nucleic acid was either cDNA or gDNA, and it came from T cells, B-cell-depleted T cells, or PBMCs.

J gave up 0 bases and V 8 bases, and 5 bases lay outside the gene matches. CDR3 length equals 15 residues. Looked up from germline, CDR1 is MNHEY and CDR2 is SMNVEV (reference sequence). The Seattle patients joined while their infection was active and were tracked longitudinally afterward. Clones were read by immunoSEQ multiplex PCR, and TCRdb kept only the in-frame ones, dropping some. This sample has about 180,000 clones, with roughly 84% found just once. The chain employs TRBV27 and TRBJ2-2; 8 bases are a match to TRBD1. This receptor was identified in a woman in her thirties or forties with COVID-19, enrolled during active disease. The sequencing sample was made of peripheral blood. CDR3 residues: CASLTGAPNTGELFF. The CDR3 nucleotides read TGTGCCAGCCTGACAGGGGCACCGAACACCGGGGAGCTGTTTTTT.